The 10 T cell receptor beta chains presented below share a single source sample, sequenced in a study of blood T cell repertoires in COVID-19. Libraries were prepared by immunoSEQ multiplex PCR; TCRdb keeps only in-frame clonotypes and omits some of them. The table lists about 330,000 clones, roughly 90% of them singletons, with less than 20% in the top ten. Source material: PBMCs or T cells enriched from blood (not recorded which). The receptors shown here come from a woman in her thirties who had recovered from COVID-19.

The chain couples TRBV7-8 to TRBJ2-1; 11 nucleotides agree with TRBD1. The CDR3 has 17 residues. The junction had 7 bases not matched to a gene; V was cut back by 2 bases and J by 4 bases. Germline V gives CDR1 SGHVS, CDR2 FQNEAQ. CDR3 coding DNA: TGTGCCAGCAGCTTAAGTGCGGGACAGGGGGGTTACAATGAGCAGTTCTTC. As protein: CASSLSAGQGGYNEQFF.

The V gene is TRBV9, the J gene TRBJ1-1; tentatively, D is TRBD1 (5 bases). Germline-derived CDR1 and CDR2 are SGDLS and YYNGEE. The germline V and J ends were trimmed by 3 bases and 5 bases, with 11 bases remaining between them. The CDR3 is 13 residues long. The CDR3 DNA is TGTGCCAGCAGCGCCGGCGGGGGAACTGAAGCTTTCTTT. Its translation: CASSAGGGTEAFF.

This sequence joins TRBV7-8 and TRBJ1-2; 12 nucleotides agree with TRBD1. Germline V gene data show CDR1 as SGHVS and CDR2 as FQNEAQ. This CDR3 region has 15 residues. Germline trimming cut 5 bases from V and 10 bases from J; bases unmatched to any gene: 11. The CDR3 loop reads CASSRFPGTGGNYTF. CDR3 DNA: TGTGCCAGCAGCCGATTTCCCGGGACAGGGGGCAACTACACCTTC.

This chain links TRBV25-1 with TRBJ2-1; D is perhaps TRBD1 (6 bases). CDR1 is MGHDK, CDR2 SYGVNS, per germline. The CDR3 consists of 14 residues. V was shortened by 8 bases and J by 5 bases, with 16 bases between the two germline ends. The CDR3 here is CASFDRRKHNEQFF. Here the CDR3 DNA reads TGTGCCAGCTTTGACAGGAGAAAACACAATGAGCAGTTCTTC. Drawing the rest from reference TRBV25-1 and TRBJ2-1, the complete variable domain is EADIYQTPRYLVIGTGKKITLECSQTMGHDKMYWYQQDPGMELHLIHYSYGVNSTEKGDLSSESTVSRIRTEHFPLTLESARPSHTSQYLCASFDRRKHNEQFFGPGTRLTVL.

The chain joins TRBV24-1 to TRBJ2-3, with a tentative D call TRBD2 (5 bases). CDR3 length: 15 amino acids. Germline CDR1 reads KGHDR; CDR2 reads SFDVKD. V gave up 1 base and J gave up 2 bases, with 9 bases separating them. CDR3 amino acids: CATSDFRGITDTQYF. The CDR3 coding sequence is TGTGCCACCAGTGATTTTCGGGGTATCACAGATACGCAGTATTTT.

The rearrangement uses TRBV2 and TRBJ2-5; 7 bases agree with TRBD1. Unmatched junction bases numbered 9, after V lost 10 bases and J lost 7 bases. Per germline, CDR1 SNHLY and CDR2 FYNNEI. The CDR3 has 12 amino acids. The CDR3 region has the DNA TGTGCCACTCCGGGTCCAGGGGGGACCCAGTACTTC. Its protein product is CATPGPGGTQYF.

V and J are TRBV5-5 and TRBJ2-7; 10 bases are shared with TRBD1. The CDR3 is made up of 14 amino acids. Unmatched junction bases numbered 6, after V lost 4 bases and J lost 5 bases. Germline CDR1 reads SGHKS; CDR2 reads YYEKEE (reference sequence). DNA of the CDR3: TGTGCCAGCAGCGGGGACAGGGGCTTCCACGAGCAGTACTTC. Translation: CASSGDRGFHEQYF.

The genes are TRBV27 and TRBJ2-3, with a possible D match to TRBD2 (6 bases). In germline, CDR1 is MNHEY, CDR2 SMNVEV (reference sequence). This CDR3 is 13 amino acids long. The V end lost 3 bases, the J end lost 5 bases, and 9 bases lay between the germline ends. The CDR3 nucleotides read TGTGCCAGCAGTTTCCGGGAGAAAGATACGCAGTATTTT. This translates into CASSFREKDTQYF.

CDR3 sequence: CASSSLDRIHGPQHF. CDR3 coding DNA: TGTGCCAGCAGTAGCCTGGACAGGATACATGGGCCCCAGCATTTT. The chain recombines TRBV27 with TRBJ1-5; 7 positions match TRBD1. Germline V gives CDR1 MNHEY, CDR2 SMNVEV (reference sequence). The CDR3 is 15 residues long. After removal of 5 bases from V and 9 bases from J, the junction contained 13 bases not matched to a gene.

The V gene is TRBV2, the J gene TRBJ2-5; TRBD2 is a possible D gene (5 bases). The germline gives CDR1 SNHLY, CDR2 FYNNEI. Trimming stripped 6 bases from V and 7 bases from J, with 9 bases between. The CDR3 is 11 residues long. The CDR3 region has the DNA TGTGCCAGCAGGGGAGAACGGACCCAGTACTTC. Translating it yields CASRGERTQYF.